Shown below are 8 T cell receptor beta chains from a single sample sequenced in a study of T-cell memory formation after mild COVID-19 (dated by TCRdb to about 2021). Receptor amplification or capture employed 5' RACE. TCRdb records Illumina NovaSeq 6000 as the sequencer. TCRdb cleaned the public reads at Q25 with fastp, built clones with MiXCR and kept in-frame beta chains. Each entry merges the rows of one CDR3 protein and shows their most common DNA and genes. A total of 190,000 or so distinct CDR3 sequences appear in this sample, over 9.5% of them only once. In total, the top ten clones hold 2.5% to 3.5% of the sample. Sequenced material: PBMCs or a T cell subset sorted from them (not recorded which). These receptors came from a man between 18 and 35 years old who had mild COVID-19 (a few samples of this study predate the infection). The sample titles of this study are shuffled in the database, so cell type and time point are left out; the donor was told from shared clones.

This clonotype has more than one count but fewer than ten. The chain recombines TRBV5-6 with TRBJ1-1; D may be TRBD1 (5 bases). The germline V gene encodes CDR1 SGHDT and CDR2 YYEEEE. V was clipped by 3 bases and J by 6 bases, with 18 bases between them. The CDR3 totals 15 residues. The CDR3 region has the DNA TGTGCCAGCAGCTACAGAGCAGGGCGGCTCGCTGAAGCTTTCTTT. This gives the protein CASSYRAGRLAEAFF.

This clonotype was detected ten times or more. The chain joins TRBV7-3 to TRBJ2-1; 11 nucleotides agree with TRBD2. From germline, CDR1 is SGHTA and CDR2 FQGTGA. The V segment lost 4 bases and the J segment 0 bases; nucleotides outside the gene matches: 8. The CDR3 covers 18 residues. In DNA form, the CDR3 reads TGTGCCAGCAGCTCGTTAGGGACTAGCGGTTCCTCCTACAATGAGCAGTTCTTC. It codes for CASSSLGTSGSSYNEQFF. The whole variable domain, remainder taken from reference TRBV7-3 and TRBJ2-1, is GAGVSQTPSNKVTEKGKYVELRCDPISGHTALYWYRQSLGQGPEFLIYFQGTGAADDSGLPNDRFFAVRPEGSVSTLKIQRTERGDSAVYLCASSSLGTSGSSYNEQFFGPGTRLTVL.

This clonotype was picked up many times. The V call is TRBV7-2, the J call TRBJ2-4; maybe TRBD1 (8 bases). The CDR3 runs to 16 residues. V lost 3 bases and J 7 bases, leaving 19 bases between the germline ends. CDR1 is SGHTA and CDR2 is FQGNSA in the germline V gene. As DNA, the CDR3 is TGTGCCAGCAGCTTGGGACCCGGACAGGGAGGGAACATTCAGTACTTC. Translating it yields CASSLGPGQGGNIQYF.

This rearrangement joins TRBV7-9 to TRBJ2-1; 7 bases agree with TRBD2. The CDR3 is 16 amino acids. V gave up 5 bases and J gave up 0 bases; unmatched junction bases: 7. CDR1 is SEHNR and CDR2 is FQNEAQ in the germline V gene (reference sequence). Here the CDR3 reads CASSPGGGSSYNEQFF. CDR3 DNA: TGTGCCAGCAGCCCCGGGGGAGGGAGCTCCTACAATGAGCAGTTCTTC. The entire variable domain, with the rest obtained from reference TRBV7-9 and TRBJ2-1, is as follows: DTGVSQNPRHKITKRGQNVTFRCDPISEHNRLYWYRQTLGQGPEFLTYFQNEAQLEKSRLLSDRFSAERPKGSFSTLEIQRTEQGDSAMYLCASSPGGGSSYNEQFFGPGTRLTVL.

V gene TRBV6-5 combines with J gene TRBJ1-1, with D perhaps TRBD1 (5 bases). This CDR3 is built from 14 residues. With 2 bases removed from V and 1 base from J, the gap between germline ends came to 8 bases. Germline values: CDR1 MNHEY, CDR2 SVGAGI. DNA of the CDR3: TGTGCCAGCAGTTACCGGACACCGAACACTGAAGCTTTCTTT. Residues: CASSYRTPNTEAFF.

This chain joins TRBV19 and TRBJ1-2; D call uncertain. The CDR3 is 12 amino acids. Germline V lookup: CDR1 LNHDA, CDR2 SQIVND (reference sequence). Trimming left V 6 bases short and J 5 bases short, with 10 bases between. In nucleotides, the CDR3 is TGTGCCAGTAGCCGGCAGAGTTATGGCTACACCTTC. Its translation is CASSRQSYGYTF.

This clonotype has ten or more counts. J is TRBJ2-5 and V is TRBV14, with 11 bases that match TRBD2. The V gene end was trimmed by 2 bases and the J gene end by 5 bases; junction bases not matched to a gene: 4. Germline values: CDR1 SGHDN, CDR2 FVKESK. The length of the CDR3 is 15 residues. CDR3 region: CASSQLLAGVETQYF. The CDR3 nucleotides read TGTGCCAGCAGCCAACTACTAGCGGGGGTTGAGACCCAGTACTTC.

V and J are TRBV7-2 and TRBJ1-5; D remains unclear. This CDR3 has 17 amino acids. Germline V gene data show CDR1 as SGHTA and CDR2 as FQGNSA. The V end lost 4 bases, the J end lost 0 bases, and 16 bases lay between the germline ends. The CDR3 region has the DNA TGTGCCAGCAGCTCTATAGGGCAGAGATATAGCAATCAGCCCCAGCATTTT. Protein product: CASSSIGQRYSNQPQHF.